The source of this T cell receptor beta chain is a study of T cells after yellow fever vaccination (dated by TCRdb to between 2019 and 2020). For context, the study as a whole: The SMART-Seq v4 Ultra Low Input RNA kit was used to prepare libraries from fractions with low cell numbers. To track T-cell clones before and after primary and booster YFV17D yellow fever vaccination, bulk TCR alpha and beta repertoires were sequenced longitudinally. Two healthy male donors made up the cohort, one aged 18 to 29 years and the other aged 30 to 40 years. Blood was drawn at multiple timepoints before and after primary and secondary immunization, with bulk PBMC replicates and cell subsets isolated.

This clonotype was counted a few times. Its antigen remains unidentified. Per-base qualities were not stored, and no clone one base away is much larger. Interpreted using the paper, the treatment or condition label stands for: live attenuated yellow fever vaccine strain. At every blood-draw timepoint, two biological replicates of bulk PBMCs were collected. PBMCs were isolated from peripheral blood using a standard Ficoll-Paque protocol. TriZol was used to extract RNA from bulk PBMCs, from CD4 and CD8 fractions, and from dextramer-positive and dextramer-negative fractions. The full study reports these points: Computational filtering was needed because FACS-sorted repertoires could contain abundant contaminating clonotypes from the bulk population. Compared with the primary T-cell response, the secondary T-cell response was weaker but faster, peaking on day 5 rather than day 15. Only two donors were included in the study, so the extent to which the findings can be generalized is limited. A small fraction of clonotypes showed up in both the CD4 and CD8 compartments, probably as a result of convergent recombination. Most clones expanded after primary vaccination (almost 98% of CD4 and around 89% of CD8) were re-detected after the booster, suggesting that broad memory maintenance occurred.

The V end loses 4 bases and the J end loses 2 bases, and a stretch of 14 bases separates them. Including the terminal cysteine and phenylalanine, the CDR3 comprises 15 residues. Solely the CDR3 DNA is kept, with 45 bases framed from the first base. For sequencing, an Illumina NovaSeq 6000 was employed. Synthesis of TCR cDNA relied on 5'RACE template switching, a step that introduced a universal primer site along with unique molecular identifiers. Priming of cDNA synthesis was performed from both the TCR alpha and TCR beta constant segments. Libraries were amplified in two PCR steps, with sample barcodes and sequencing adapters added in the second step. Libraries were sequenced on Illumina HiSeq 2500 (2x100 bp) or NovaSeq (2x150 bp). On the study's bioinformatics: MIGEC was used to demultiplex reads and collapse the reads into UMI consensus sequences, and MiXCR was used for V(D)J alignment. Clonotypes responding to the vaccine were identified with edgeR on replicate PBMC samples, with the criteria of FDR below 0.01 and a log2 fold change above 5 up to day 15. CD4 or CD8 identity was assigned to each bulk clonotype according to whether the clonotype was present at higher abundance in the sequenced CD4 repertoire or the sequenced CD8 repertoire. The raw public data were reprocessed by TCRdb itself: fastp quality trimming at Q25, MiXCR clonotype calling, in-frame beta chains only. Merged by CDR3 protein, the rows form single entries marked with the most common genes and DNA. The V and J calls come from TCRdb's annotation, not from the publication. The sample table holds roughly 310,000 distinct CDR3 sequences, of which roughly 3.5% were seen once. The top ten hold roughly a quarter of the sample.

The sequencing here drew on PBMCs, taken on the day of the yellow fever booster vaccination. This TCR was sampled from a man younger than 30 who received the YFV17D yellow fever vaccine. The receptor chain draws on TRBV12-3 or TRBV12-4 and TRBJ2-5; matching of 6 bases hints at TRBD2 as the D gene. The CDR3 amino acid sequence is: CASSSPSGLQETQYF. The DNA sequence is TGTGCCAGCAGTTCACCCTCGGGACTGCAAGAGACCCAGTACTTC.